The T cell receptor beta chain described here comes from a study of CD8 T cells in ankylosing spondylitis. Study-level points and caveats: A TCR beta motif of fewer than ten highly homologous variants seemed to mark ankylosing spondylitis blood. Reports say disease-linked clones showed up significantly more in matched ankylosing spondylitis synovial fluid. Previously reported in reactive arthritis synovial fluid and blood were some of the motif variants.

Unmatched junction bases numbered 12, after V lost 6 bases and J lost 2 bases. Germline CDR1 and CDR2: MNHEY and SMNVEV (reference sequence). The CDR3 contains 16 residues. A remark on this clonotype: Antigen: not known.

For TCR beta, libraries came from quantitative 5'-RACE with molecular barcodes. TCRdb re-analysed the 5' RACE reads in MiXCR, keeping a single row per CDR3 protein. The sample includes approximately 140,000 distinct CDR3 sequences, 7% to 10% of them seen just once. The rearrangement links TRBV27 to TRBJ2-7, with TRBD2 matching over 8 bases. Sample: synovial fluid, either unsorted or a sorted T cell fraction (not recorded which). The clonotype comes from a male donor with ankylosing spondylitis. The CDR3 here is CASSLMPPGLAYEQYF. The CDR3 nucleotides read TGTGCCAGCAGCCTAATGCCTCCGGGACTAGCCTACGAGCAGTACTTC.